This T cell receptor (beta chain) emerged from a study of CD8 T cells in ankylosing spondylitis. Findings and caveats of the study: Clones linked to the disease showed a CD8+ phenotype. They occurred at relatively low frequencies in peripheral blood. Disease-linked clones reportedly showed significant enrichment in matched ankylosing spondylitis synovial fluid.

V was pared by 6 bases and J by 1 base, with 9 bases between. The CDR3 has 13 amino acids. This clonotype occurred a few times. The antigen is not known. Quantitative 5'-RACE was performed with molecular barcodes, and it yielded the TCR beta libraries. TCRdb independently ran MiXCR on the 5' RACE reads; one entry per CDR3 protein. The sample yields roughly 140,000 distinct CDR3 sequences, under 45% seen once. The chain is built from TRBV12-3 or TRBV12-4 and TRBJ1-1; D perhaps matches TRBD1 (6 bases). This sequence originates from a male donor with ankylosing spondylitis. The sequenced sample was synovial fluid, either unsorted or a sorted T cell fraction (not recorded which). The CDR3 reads CASRGTKNTEAFF. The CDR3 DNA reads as TGTGCCAGCAGAGGGACAAAGAACACTGAAGCTTTCTTT.